This T cell receptor beta chain was captured by sequencing in a study of shared clonotypes between healthy human individuals. Study-level background: The study used three CD4 naive, three CD4 memory, two CD8 naive and one CD8 memory plate per donor. Study results and caveats: Although depth was large, rarefaction showed that sequencing of the sorted subsets was incomplete. Among the subsets, naive ones generally showed larger estimated richness than memory ones.

Cells designated naive CD8 were CD45RO-negative and were positively selected for CCR7, with terminally differentiated effector memory CD45RA+ cells excluded. About this clone: Its target is not known.

V lost 5 bases, J lost 9 bases, and 8 bases stayed unmatched. Germline V gene data show CDR1 as MDHEN and CDR2 as SYDVKM. The CDR3 is made up of 14 amino acids. Template for every sorted-subset replicate PCR totaled about 0.2 ug DNA, approximately 30,000 T cell genomes. The protocol was immunoSEQ multiplex PCR, while the TCRdb copy is restricted to in-frame clones and leaves out a portion. The table includes around 550,000 clones, roughly 96% detected once. Input material: naive CD8+ T cells sorted from blood. The receptor comes from a woman aged 25 to 39 in good health. This sequence joins TRBV28 and TRBJ2-1, with 9 bases lining up with TRBD2. CDR3 sequence (DNA): TGTGCCAGCAGTAAAACCGGGACTAGCATTGAGCAGTTCTTC. It encodes CASSKTGTSIEQFF.